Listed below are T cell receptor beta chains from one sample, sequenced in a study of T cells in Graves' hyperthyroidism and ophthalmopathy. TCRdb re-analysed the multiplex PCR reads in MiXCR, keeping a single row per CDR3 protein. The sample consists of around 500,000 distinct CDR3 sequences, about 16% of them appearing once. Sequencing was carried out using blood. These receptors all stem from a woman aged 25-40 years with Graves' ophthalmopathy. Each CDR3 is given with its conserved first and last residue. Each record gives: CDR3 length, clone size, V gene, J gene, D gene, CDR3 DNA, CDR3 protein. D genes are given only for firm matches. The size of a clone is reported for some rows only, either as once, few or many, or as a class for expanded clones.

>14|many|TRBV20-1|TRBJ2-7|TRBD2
TGCAGTGCTAGGAGGGGACTAGCGGGAGACGAGCAGTACTTC
CSARRGLAGDEQYF
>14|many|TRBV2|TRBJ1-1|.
TGTGCCAGCAACTCGGGACTAAAGAACACTGAAGCTTTCTTT
CASNSGLKNTEAFF
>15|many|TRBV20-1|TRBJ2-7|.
TGCAGTGCAACCGGGACGCACCTTAGCTCCTACGAGCAGTACTTC
CSATGTHLSSYEQYF
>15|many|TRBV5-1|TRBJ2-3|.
TGCGCCAGCAGCTTGACCGGGAAACTCACAGATACGCAGTATTTT
CASSLTGKLTDTQYF
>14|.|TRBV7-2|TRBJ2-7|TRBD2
TGTGCCAGCAGCTTAGCGGGAGGGCAGGGCGAGCAGTACTTC
CASSLAGGQGEQYF
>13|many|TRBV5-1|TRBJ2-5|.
TGCGCCAGCAGCATCGACCAGGAGGCGACCCAGTACTTC
CASSIDQEATQYF
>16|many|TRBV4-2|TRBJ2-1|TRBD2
TGTGCCAGCAGCCAATTGCTCAGCGGGACTAGGAATGAGCAGTTCTTC
CASSQLLSGTRNEQFF
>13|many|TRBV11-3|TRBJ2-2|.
TGTGCCAGCAGCTTAAAGTCGGGGGGGGAGCTGTTTTTT
CASSLKSGGELFF
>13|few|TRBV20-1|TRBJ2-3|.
TGCAGTGCTACCCGAGTATACTCAGATACGCAGTATTTT
CSATRVYSDTQYF
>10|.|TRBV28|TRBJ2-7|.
TGTGCCGTCATGGGGTACGAGCAGTACTTC
CAVMGYEQYF
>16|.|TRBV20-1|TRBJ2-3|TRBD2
TGCAGTGCTCCGGGACTAGCGGGATCTAGCACAGATACGCAGTATTTT
CSAPGLAGSSTDTQYF
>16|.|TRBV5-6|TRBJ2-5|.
TGTGCCAGCAGCTTGGCCAGGGGACACTACCAAGAGACCCAGTACTTC
CASSLARGHYQETQYF
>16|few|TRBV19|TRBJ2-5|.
TGTGCCACCTCCCGGCGAGGGGGGAGTTTACAAGAGACCCAGTACTTC
CATSRRGGSLQETQYF